The clone carrying this T cell receptor (beta chain) was seen a handful of times. Antigen specificity is unknown. This specimen comes from a study of T cell repertoires in cytomegalovirus infection. The germline gives CDR1 ENHRY, CDR2 SYGVKD. This CDR3 comprises 14 residues. V lost 0 bases and J lost 7, with 12 bases in between. MiXCR, applied by TCRdb to the reads, yields one record per CDR3 protein. The data show around 340,000 distinct CDR3 sequences, approximately 32% seen once. The sample in question was cultured PBMCs, obtained from culture after CMV antigen stimulation. The chain carries TRBV10-3 and TRBJ1-2, with D unresolved. The source of this sequence is a human donor in good health (CMV status not recorded). Some clones in this sample may be carry-over from other donors' samples. This chain's CDR3 is CAISESGYAAGYTF. DNA of the CDR3: TGTGCCATCAGTGAGTCTGGGTACGCGGCTGGCTACACCTTC.